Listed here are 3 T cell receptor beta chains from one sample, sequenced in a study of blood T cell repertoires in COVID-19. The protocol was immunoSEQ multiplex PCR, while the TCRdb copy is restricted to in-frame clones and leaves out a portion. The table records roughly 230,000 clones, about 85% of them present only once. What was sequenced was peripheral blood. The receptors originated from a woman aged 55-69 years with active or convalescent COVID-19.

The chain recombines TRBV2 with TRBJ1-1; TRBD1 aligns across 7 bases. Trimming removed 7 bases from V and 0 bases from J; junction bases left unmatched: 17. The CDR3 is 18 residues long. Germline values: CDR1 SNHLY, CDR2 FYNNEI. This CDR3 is CASTVRGTDRTMNTEAFF. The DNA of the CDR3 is TGTGCCAGCACCGTAAGGGGGACGGACAGGACGATGAACACTGAAGCTTTCTTT.

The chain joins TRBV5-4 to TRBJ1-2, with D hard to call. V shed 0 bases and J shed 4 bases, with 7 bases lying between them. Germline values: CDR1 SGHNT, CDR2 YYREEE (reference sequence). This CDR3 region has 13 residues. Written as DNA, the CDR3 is TGTGCCAGCAGCTTGGAACTGTCCTATGGCTACACCTTC. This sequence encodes CASSLELSYGYTF.

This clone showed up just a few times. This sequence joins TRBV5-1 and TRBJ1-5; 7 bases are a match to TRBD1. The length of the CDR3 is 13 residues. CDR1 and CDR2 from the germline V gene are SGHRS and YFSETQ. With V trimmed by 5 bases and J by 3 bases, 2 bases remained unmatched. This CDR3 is CASSQGDNQPQHF. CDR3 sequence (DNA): TGCGCCAGCAGTCAGGGGGACAATCAGCCCCAGCATTTT.